Listed below are T cell receptor beta chains from one sample, sequenced in a study of blood T cell repertoires in COVID-19. Generated by immunoSEQ multiplex PCR, the TCRdb table keeps only in-frame clones and is missing some. The table includes roughly 260,000 clones, more than 85% detected once. Sequencing was performed on peripheral blood. The source of these receptors is a person in their late teens or twenties with COVID-19, enrolled during active disease. The CDR3 runs from the conserved cysteine through the conserved F or W. The D gene is left open where the match is weak. Size is omitted from some rows. Given values are once, few, many or a class for expanded clones.

v_gene	j_gene	d_gene	abundance	CDR3aa	CDR3nt
TRBV7-6	TRBJ2-1	.	.	CASSGPTSFLEQFF	TGTGCCAGCAGCGGACCGACTAGTTTTCTTGAGCAGTTCTTC
TRBV6-4	TRBJ2-1	TRBD2	.	CASSERTSGAPIDEQFF	TGTGCCAGCAGTGAAAGGACTAGCGGGGCCCCGATTGATGAGCAGTTCTTC
TRBV27	TRBJ2-5	.	.	CASRSQETQYF	TGTGCCAGCAGATCTCAAGAGACCCAGTACTTC
TRBV11-2	TRBJ2-2	.	.	CASSFTRGAGELFF	TGTGCCAGCAGCTTCACCAGGGGTGCCGGGGAGCTGTTTTTT
TRBV7-6	TRBJ2-1	TRBD2	.	CASSLEAGSGGDEQFF	TGTGCCAGCAGCTTAGAAGCGGGGTCCGGGGGAGATGAGCAGTTCTTC
TRBV6-5	TRBJ2-2	TRBD2	.	CASRPGGAGELFF	TGTGCCAGCAGGCCGGGGGGGGCCGGGGAGCTGTTTTTT
TRBV5-6	TRBJ1-1	.	.	CASSHRVSNTEAFF	TGTGCCAGCAGCCACAGGGTCAGCAACACTGAAGCTTTCTTT
TRBV27	TRBJ1-4	.	.	CASSLLGLATNEKLFF	TGTGCCAGCAGTTTACTTGGGCTTGCAACTAATGAAAAACTGTTTTTT
TRBV28	TRBJ1-6	.	.	CASSPLRILDAGNSPLHF	TGTGCCAGCAGCCCTCTGAGGATACTAGACGCGGGTAATTCACCCCTCCACTTT
TRBV5-5	TRBJ2-7	.	.	CASSLDSTYEQYF	TGTGCCAGCAGCTTGGACAGTACCTACGAGCAGTACTTC
TRBV19	TRBJ2-2	.	.	CASSIPGLANTGELFF	TGTGCCAGTAGTATCCCGGGACTGGCTAACACCGGGGAGCTGTTTTTT
TRBV2	TRBJ1-6	.	once	CASSEPPSRQGRNSPLHF	TGTGCCAGCAGTGAACCGCCCTCCCGGCAGGGAAGAAATTCACCCCTCCACTTT
TRBV2	TRBJ1-5	TRBD1	.	CASRWTGGGNQPQHF	TGTGCCAGCAGATGGACAGGGGGCGGGAATCAGCCCCAGCATTTT
TRBV5-4	TRBJ2-1	TRBD2	.	CASSDRTSGSYEQFF	TGTGCCAGCAGCGACAGGACTAGCGGGAGTTATGAGCAGTTCTTC
TRBV5-1	TRBJ2-5	.	.	CASSLMTPGQETQYF	TGCGCCAGCAGCCTGATGACGCCAGGCCAAGAGACCCAGTACTTC
TRBV13	TRBJ1-1	.	.	CASSFWGGTEAFF	TGTGCCAGCAGCTTCTGGGGGGGCACTGAAGCTTTCTTT
TRBV5-1	TRBJ2-1	.	.	CASSLDRYSNEQFF	TGCGCCAGCAGCTTGGATCGTTATTCGAATGAGCAGTTCTTC
TRBV4-2	TRBJ1-5	.	.	CASSQDKGQSNQPQHF	TGTGCCAGCAGCCAAGATAAGGGGCAGAGCAATCAGCCCCAGCATTTT
TRBV20-1	TRBJ2-7	.	.	CSAYVSYEQYF	TGCAGTGCTTATGTTTCCTACGAGCAGTACTTC
TRBV5-1	TRBJ1-1	.	.	CASSLEGASEAFF	TGCGCCAGCAGCTTGGAAGGGGCCTCTGAAGCTTTCTTT
TRBV6-5	TRBJ1-1	TRBD1	.	CASSADRFNEAFF	TGTGCCAGCAGCGCGGACAGGTTTAATGAAGCTTTCTTT
TRBV11-3	TRBJ2-3	TRBD2	.	CASSSRTSGSPDTQYF	TGTGCCAGCAGCTCTCGGACTAGCGGGAGCCCAGATACGCAGTATTTT
TRBV7-6	TRBJ2-7	TRBD1	.	CASSLIQGSSYEQYF	TGTGCCAGCAGCCTCATACAGGGGAGCTCCTACGAGCAGTACTTC
TRBV11-2	TRBJ1-2	TRBD1	.	CASSFPTGGYGYTF	TGTGCCAGCAGCTTCCCGACAGGGGGCTATGGCTACACCTTC
TRBV27	TRBJ2-1	.	.	CASSLSGGTYNEQFF	TGTGCCAGCAGTTTATCTGGCGGGACCTACAATGAGCAGTTCTTC
TRBV28	TRBJ1-5	.	.	CASSLGAVTQPQHF	TGTGCCAGCAGTTTGGGGGCTGTGACCCAGCCCCAGCATTTT
TRBV10-2	TRBJ2-1	TRBD2	.	CASSGGRSDNEQFF	TGCGCCAGCAGTGGCGGGAGATCGGACAATGAGCAGTTCTTC
TRBV7-9	TRBJ1-6	.	once	CASSLDEGGSPLHF	TGTGCCAGCAGCTTAGATGAGGGAGGATCACCCCTCCACTTT
TRBV20-1	TRBJ2-7	TRBD1	.	CSASRHPPGGPSYEQYF	TGCAGTGCTAGTCGTCACCCCCCAGGGGGCCCCTCCTACGAGCAGTACTTC
TRBV11-2	TRBJ1-2	TRBD1	.	CASSGQGQAFNYGYTF	TGTGCCAGCAGCGGACAAGGACAGGCGTTTAACTATGGCTACACCTTC
TRBV5-4	TRBJ1-4	TRBD1	.	CASSFDRAADEKLFF	TGTGCCAGCAGCTTCGACAGGGCTGCGGATGAAAAACTGTTTTTT
TRBV29-1	TRBJ2-7	TRBD1	.	CSVVEGASEQYF	TGCAGCGTTGTAGAGGGGGCTAGCGAGCAGTACTTC
TRBV15	TRBJ2-5	TRBD2	.	CATKGGRVQETQYF	TGTGCCACCAAGGGCGGGAGGGTCCAAGAGACCCAGTACTTC
TRBV5-4	TRBJ2-1	.	.	CASSQTGYNEQFF	TGTGCCAGCAGCCAGACAGGATACAATGAGCAGTTCTTC
TRBV6-1	TRBJ1-2	.	.	CASSESRGALSDYGYTF	TGTGCCAGCAGTGAATCGCGGGGGGCGCTTTCCGACTATGGCTACACCTTC
TRBV7-9	TRBJ2-7	.	.	CASSSTLGRLERAEEQYF	TGTGCCAGCAGCTCCACACTTGGGAGACTCGAGCGGGCGGAAGAGCAGTACTTC
TRBV7-2	TRBJ2-5	TRBD2	.	CVSSLYETSGARETQYF	TGTGTCAGCAGCTTATACGAGACTAGCGGGGCCCGGGAGACCCAGTACTTC
TRBV5-6	TRBJ1-2	TRBD1	.	CASSLPGQGTYGYTF	TGTGCCAGCAGCTTACCGGGACAGGGGACCTATGGCTACACCTTC
TRBV7-2	TRBJ2-2	TRBD1	.	CASSLARGPGGTGELFF	TGTGCCAGCAGCTTAGCGAGGGGGCCAGGGGGCACCGGGGAGCTGTTTTTT
TRBV5-6	TRBJ1-4	TRBD1	.	CAGNSGTGTEKLFF	TGTGCCGGCAACAGCGGGACAGGGACTGAAAAACTGTTTTTT
TRBV6-2/TRBV6-3	TRBJ1-1	.	.	CASSDTLEAFF	TGTGCCAGCAGTGACACCCTTGAAGCTTTCTTT
TRBV4-3	TRBJ1-2	.	.	CASSQDGAFNYGYTF	TGCGCCAGCAGCCAAGATGGGGCGTTCAACTATGGCTACACCTTC
TRBV7-2	TRBJ1-2	.	.	CASSLGVRGYTF	TGTGCCAGCAGCTTAGGCGTGAGGGGCTACACCTTC
TRBV3-1/TRBV3-2	TRBJ1-1	TRBD1	.	CASTLGTGTEAFF	TGTGCCAGCACCTTAGGGACAGGCACTGAAGCTTTCTTT
TRBV19	TRBJ2-2	.	.	CASSTTNTGELFF	TGTGCCAGTAGTACCACGAACACCGGGGAGCTGTTTTTT
TRBV6-5	TRBJ2-1	TRBD1	.	CASRPQGSWNEQFF	TGTGCCAGCAGACCACAGGGGTCTTGGAATGAGCAGTTCTTC
TRBV5-1	TRBJ2-5	.	.	CASSTGLSSETQYF	TGCGCCAGCAGCACGGGACTTTCTTCAGAGACCCAGTACTTC
TRBV2	TRBJ2-7	TRBD1	.	CASRVTPPGTGTVEQYF	TGTGCCAGCAGAGTTACACCCCCCGGGACAGGGACGGTCGAGCAGTACTTC
TRBV7-8	TRBJ1-1	.	once	CASSERRNTEAFF	TGTGCCAGCAGCGAGAGGAGGAACACTGAAGCTTTCTTT
TRBV5-1	TRBJ2-7	TRBD2	.	CASKVAGEGYEQYF	TGCGCCAGCAAAGTAGCGGGAGAAGGTTACGAGCAGTACTTC
TRBV3-1/TRBV3-2	TRBJ2-2	.	.	CASSQDLTGNTGELFF	TGTGCCAGCAGCCAAGATTTGACGGGGAACACCGGGGAGCTGTTTTTT
TRBV27	TRBJ1-1	TRBD1	.	CASSLGQGGNGEAFF	TGTGCCAGCAGTTTGGGACAGGGCGGTAACGGTGAAGCTTTCTTT
TRBV4-1	TRBJ2-7	.	.	CASSQDGRGEQYF	TGCGCCAGCAGCCAAGATGGGAGGGGGGAGCAGTACTTC
TRBV14	TRBJ2-1	.	.	CASSQGSSSYNEQFF	TGTGCCAGCAGCCAAGGTTCCAGCTCCTACAATGAGCAGTTCTTC
TRBV29-1	TRBJ2-5	.	.	CSVEAGYQETQYF	TGCAGCGTTGAGGCAGGATACCAAGAGACCCAGTACTTC
TRBV7-9	TRBJ2-7	TRBD2	.	CASSVGGLAGDEQYF	TGTGCCAGCAGCGTGGGAGGCCTAGCGGGAGACGAGCAGTACTTC